This T cell receptor beta chain was sequenced during a study of blood T cell repertoires in COVID-19. At the level of the study: Sites across the United States, Italy and Spain contributed samples from acute and convalescent COVID-19.

Germline V gives CDR1 LNHDA, CDR2 SQIVND (reference sequence). The CDR3 extends over 15 amino acids. The V gene end was trimmed by 5 bases and the J gene end by 5 bases; junction bases not matched to a gene: 9. Produced via immunoSEQ multiplex PCR; TCRdb's table is partial and in-frame only. Found here are some 120,000 clones, 90% of them singletons; the top ten hold about 3.5%. This chain uses TRBV19 with TRBJ1-5; 7 bases match TRBD1. The TCR originated in a man aged 45-65 years with active COVID-19. The specimen was peripheral blood. CDR3 residues: CASSVGQAGYQPQHF. As DNA, the CDR3 is TGTGCCAGTAGTGTCGGACAGGCTGGTTATCAGCCCCAGCATTTT. Looking up the rest from reference TRBV19 and TRBJ1-5 gives the full variable domain: DGGITQSPKYLFRKEGQNVTLSCEQNLNHDAMYWYRQDPGQGLRLIYYSQIVNDFQKGDIAEGYSVSREKKESFPLTVTSAQKNPTAFYLCASSVGQAGYQPQHFGDGTRLSIL.